This T cell receptor beta chain was captured by sequencing in a study of identical twins. This CDR3 spans 16 amino acids. With 4 bases clipped from V and 2 bases from J, the junction kept 5 bases outside the gene matches. Germline CDR1 is SGHVS and CDR2 is FQNEAQ. Study results and caveats: A partial confounding effect on zero-insertion analyses could come from invariant MAIT and iNKT cells.

This clonotype was picked up a small number of times. What it recognizes is unknown. TCRdb re-derived calls from the 5' RACE reads in MiXCR, one entry per CDR3 protein. The repertoire holds nearly 650,000 distinct CDR3 sequences, with 7% to 7.5% as singletons. This same sample was also part of a study on yellow fever vaccine responses in identical twins.

The chain is built from TRBV7-8 and TRBJ2-5; 12 bases map to TRBD2. The receptor was isolated from a woman between 18 and 30 years old in good health. Sequencing was carried out using PBMCs. CDR3 amino acids: CASSSITSGGQETQYF. CDR3 nucleotides: TGTGCCAGCAGCTCCATAACTAGCGGGGGGCAAGAGACCCAGTACTTC.